Shown below are 17 T cell receptor beta chains from a single sample sequenced in a study of shared clonotypes between healthy human individuals. CD45RO-negative, CCR7-positively selected cells formed the naive CD8 fraction, excluding terminally differentiated effector memory CD45RA+ cells. Using immunoSEQ multiplex PCR, the repertoire was profiled, and TCRdb retains in-frame clones only, with some absent. The profile shows 550,000 to 600,000 clones, roughly 98% of them singletons. Input material: naive CD8+ T cells sorted from blood. The source is a man aged 30 to 39 in good health.

The chain couples TRBV19 to TRBJ2-1; TRBD2 aligns across 7 bases. The germline CDR1 and CDR2 sequences are LNHDA and SQIVND (reference sequence). V lost 2 bases to trimming and J lost 6 bases; unmatched junction nucleotides: 7. This CDR3 contains 15 residues. The CDR3 bases are TGTGCCAGTAGTATAACAGCGGGACCTGTCAATGAGCAGTTCTTC. Translated: CASSITAGPVNEQFF.

V and J are TRBV19 and TRBJ2-1, with D maybe TRBD1 (8 bases). Germline V gene data show CDR1 as LNHDA and CDR2 as SQIVND (reference sequence). The CDR3 consists of 15 residues. Between the trimmed V and J ends, which lost 6 bases and 4 bases, there was a span of 16 bases. CDR3 loop: CASSPTGGGYNEQFF. CDR3 DNA sequence: TGTGCCAGTAGCCCCACAGGGGGGGGTTACAATGAGCAGTTCTTC.

V gene TRBV28 combines with J gene TRBJ1-4, with TRBD1 as a possible D gene (5 bases). CDR3 length: 16 residues. CDR1 and CDR2 from the germline V gene are MDHEN and SYDVKM. V lost 5 bases and J 6 bases, leaving 19 bases between the germline ends. The CDR3 DNA reads TGTGCCAGCAGTCCTCGGGGGAGGGGCGCTTATGAAAAACTGTTTTTT. Translating gives CASSPRGRGAYEKLFF.

The J gene is TRBJ2-3, the V gene TRBV4-1, with no clear D. The CDR3 is 14 amino acids. Trimming removed 0 bases from V and 5 bases from J, with 9 bases in between. Germline CDR1 MGHRA, CDR2 YSYEKL. CDR3 amino acids: CASSQDDPLDTQYF. CDR3 DNA: TGCGCCAGCAGCCAAGATGACCCCTTAGATACGCAGTATTTT.

This chain links TRBV10-2 with TRBJ2-7; D is ambiguous. Germline loops: CDR1 WSHSY, CDR2 SAAADI. V was cut by 3 bases and J by 1 base, with 10 bases left in between. The CDR3 loop spans 14 amino acids. The chain's CDR3 is CASSDSTLSYEQYF. In DNA, the CDR3 is TGCGCCAGCAGTGACTCGACACTTTCCTACGAGCAGTACTTC.

CDR3 DNA: TGTGCCAGCAGTGGGTCGAGCACAGATACGCAGTATTTT. Translation: CASSGSSTDTQYF. The rearrangement links TRBV27 to TRBJ2-3; the D is unclear. The germline CDR1 and CDR2 sequences are MNHEY and SMNVEV (reference sequence). V lost 5 bases, J lost 0 bases, and 6 bases lay in between. CDR3 length: 13 amino acids.

The chain joins TRBV11-3 to TRBJ2-5; 9 positions agree with TRBD1. Per the germline V gene, CDR1 is SGHNT and CDR2 is YENEEA. The ends lost 5 bases at V and 3 bases at J; junction bases unmatched: 7. The length of the CDR3 is 15 residues. Here the CDR3 DNA reads TGTGCCAGCAGCAAGCGGGACAGGGCAGAAGAGACCCAGTACTTC. Encoded protein: CASSKRDRAEETQYF.

The CDR3 coding sequence is TGTGCCAGCAGCTCGGTAGGAGGTGACAATGAGCAGTTCTTC. Amino acids: CASSSVGGDNEQFF. V and J are TRBV7-9 and TRBJ2-1, with a possible D match to TRBD2 (5 bases). Looked up from germline, CDR1 is SEHNR and CDR2 is FQNEAQ (reference sequence). The ends were cut back, 4 bases at V and 5 bases at J, with 12 bases in the middle. The CDR3 runs 14 residues.

The CDR3 nucleotides are TGTGCCAGCAGCTTAACATATGGATCCTACGAGCAGTACTTC. Its protein is CASSLTYGSYEQYF. J is TRBJ2-7 and V is TRBV5-4; D gene ambiguous. Deletions cut 2 bases from V and 1 base from J, with 10 bases between. The germline V gene has CDR1 SGHNT and CDR2 YYREEE (reference sequence). The CDR3 consists of 14 residues. The whole variable domain, filled in from reference TRBV5-4 and TRBJ2-7, reads ETGVTQSPTHLIKTRGQQVTLRCSSQSGHNTVSWYQQALGQGPQFIFQYYREEENGRGNFPPRFSGLQFPNYSSELNVNALELDDSALYLCASSLTYGSYEQYFGPGTRLTVT.

This clone was counted once. The rearrangement links TRBV5-6 to TRBJ2-7; unclear D gene. V was trimmed by 8 bases and J by 2 bases, leaving 20 bases between them. CDR1 and CDR2 from the germline V gene are SGHDT and YYEEEE. This CDR3 region has 15 residues. In DNA form, the CDR3 reads TGTGCCAGAAATTTAGTCCACACCTCACCCTACGAGCAGTACTTC. Encoded protein: CARNLVHTSPYEQYF.

The J gene is TRBJ2-7, the V gene TRBV29-1; 8 bases align to TRBD2. Germline lookup yields CDR1 SQVTM and CDR2 ANQGSEA. This CDR3 contains 14 residues. V shed 2 bases and J 2 bases; nucleotides not matched to a gene: 5. CDR3: CSVEMTSDTYEQYF. CDR3 nucleotides: TGCAGCGTTGAAATGACTAGCGACACCTACGAGCAGTACTTC.

V usage is TRBV9 and J usage is TRBJ2-3; the D is unclear. V was pared by 3 bases and J by 6 bases, with 8 bases between. Germline CDR1 SGDLS, CDR2 YYNGEE. CDR3 length: 12 residues. In DNA form, the CDR3 reads TGTGCCAGCAGCGCTCACCCTGATACGCAGTATTTT. It codes for CASSAHPDTQYF.

In this sample, this clone turned up once. The CDR3 coding sequence is TGCGCCAGCAGCTTGTTAGAGACTAGCGGGACCTACAATGAGCAGTTCTTC. Translated, it gives CASSLLETSGTYNEQFF. The chain employs TRBV5-1 and TRBJ2-1, with 11 positions matching TRBD2. The V segment lost 1 base and the J segment 2 bases; nucleotides outside the gene matches: 5. Looked up from germline, CDR1 is SGHRS and CDR2 is YFSETQ. The CDR3 is 17 residues long.

This chain uses TRBV7-8 with TRBJ2-5, with D possibly matching TRBD1 (6 bases). V lost 5 bases and J lost 5, with 18 bases in between. This CDR3 is built from 15 residues. Germline V gene lookup returns CDR1 SGHVS and CDR2 FQNEAQ. The CDR3 here is CASSPTLPGHETQYF. CDR3 bases: TGTGCCAGCAGCCCAACCCTCCCGGGACATGAGACCCAGTACTTC.

This clone was observed a handful of times. In the same sample, other DNA sequences code for this CDR3. The chain is built from TRBV14 and TRBJ2-7; D is undetermined. The germline gives CDR1 SGHDN, CDR2 FVKESK. Trimming removed 2 bases at V and 0 bases at J, with 8 bases between. The CDR3 is 14 residues long. The CDR3: CASSQLGSSYEQYF. The CDR3, as DNA: TGTGCCAGCAGCCAATTGGGAAGCTCCTACGAGCAGTACTTC. Complete variable domain (other parts from reference TRBV14 and TRBJ2-7): EAGVTQFPSHSVIEKGQTVTLRCDPISGHDNLYWYRRVMGKEIKFLLHFVKESKQDESGMPNNRFLAERTGGTYSTLKVQPAELEDSGVYFCASSQLGSSYEQYFGPGTRLTVT.

The genes are TRBV28 and TRBJ1-3; D call uncertain. CDR3 length equals 14 residues. Germline lookup yields CDR1 MDHEN and CDR2 SYDVKM. The V and J ends lost 5 bases and 8 bases respectively, with 16 bases between them. Here the CDR3 reads CASSPGRMEDTIYF. CDR3 sequence (DNA): TGTGCCAGCAGTCCGGGTAGGATGGAAGACACCATATATTTT.

The V and J genes are TRBV2 and TRBJ2-5; no reliable D call. V was clipped by 8 bases and J by 3 bases, with 7 bases between them. The CDR3 runs 11 residues. Looked up from germline, CDR1 is SNHLY and CDR2 is FYNNEI. The CDR3 DNA reads TGTGCCAGCCGCGTTGAAGAGACCCAGTACTTC. Its protein is CASRVEETQYF.